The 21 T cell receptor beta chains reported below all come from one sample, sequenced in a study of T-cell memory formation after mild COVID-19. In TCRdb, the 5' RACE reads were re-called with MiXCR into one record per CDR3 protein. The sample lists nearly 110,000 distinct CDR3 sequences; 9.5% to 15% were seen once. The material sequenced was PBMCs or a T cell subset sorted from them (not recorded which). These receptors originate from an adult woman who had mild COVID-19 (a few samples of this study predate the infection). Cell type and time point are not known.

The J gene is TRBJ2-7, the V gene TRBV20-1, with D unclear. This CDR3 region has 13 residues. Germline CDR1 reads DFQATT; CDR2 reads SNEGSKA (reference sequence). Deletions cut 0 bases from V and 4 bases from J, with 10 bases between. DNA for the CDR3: TGCAGTGCTAGAGATCAGGAGTTTTACGAGCAGTACTTC. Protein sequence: CSARDQEFYEQYF.

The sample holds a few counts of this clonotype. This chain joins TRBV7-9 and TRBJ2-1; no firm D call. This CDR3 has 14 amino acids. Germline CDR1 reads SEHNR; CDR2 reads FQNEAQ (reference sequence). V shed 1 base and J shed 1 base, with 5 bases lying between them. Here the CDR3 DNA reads TGTGCCAGCAGCTTAGGCAGGTCCTACAATGAGCAGTTCTTC. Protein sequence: CASSLGRSYNEQFF.

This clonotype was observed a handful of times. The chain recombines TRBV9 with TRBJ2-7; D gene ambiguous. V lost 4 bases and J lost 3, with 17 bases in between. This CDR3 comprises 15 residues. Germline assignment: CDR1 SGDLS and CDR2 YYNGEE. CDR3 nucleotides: TGTGCCAGCAGCCCCCGGACCCAATCCCTCTACGAGCAGTACTTC. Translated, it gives CASSPRTQSLYEQYF.

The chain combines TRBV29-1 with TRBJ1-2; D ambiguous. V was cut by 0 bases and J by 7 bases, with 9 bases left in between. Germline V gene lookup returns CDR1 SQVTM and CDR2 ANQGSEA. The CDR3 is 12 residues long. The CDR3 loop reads CSVEDVGSGYTF. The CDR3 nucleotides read TGCAGCGTTGAAGATGTAGGGAGTGGCTACACCTTC. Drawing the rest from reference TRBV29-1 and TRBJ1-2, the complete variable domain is SAVISQKPSRDICQRGTSLTIQCQVDSQVTMMFWYRQQPGQSLTLIATANQGSEATYESGFVIDKFPISRPNLTFSTLTVSNMSPEDSSIYLCSVEDVGSGYTFGSGTRLTVV.

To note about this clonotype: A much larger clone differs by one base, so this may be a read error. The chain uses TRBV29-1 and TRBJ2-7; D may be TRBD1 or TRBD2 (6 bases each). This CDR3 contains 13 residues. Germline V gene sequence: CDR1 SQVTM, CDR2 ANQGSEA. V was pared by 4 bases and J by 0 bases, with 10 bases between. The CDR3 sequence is CSVGGASSYEQYF. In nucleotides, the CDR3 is TGCAGCGTTGGGGGGGCGAGCTCCTACGAGCAGTACTTC.

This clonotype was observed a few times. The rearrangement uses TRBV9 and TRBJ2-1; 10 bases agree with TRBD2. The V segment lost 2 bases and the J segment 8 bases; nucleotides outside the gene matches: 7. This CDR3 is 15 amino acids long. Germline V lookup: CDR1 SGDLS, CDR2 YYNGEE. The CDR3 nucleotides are TGTGCCAGCAGCGTCATGGCTAGCGGGAGCGATGAGCAGTTCTTC. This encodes CASSVMASGSDEQFF. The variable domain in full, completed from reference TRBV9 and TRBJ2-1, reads DSGVTQTPKHLITATGQRVTLRCSPRSGDLSVYWYQQSLDQGLQFLIQYYNGEERAKGNILERFSAQQFPDLHSELNLSSLELGDSALYFCASSVMASGSDEQFFGPGTRLTVL.

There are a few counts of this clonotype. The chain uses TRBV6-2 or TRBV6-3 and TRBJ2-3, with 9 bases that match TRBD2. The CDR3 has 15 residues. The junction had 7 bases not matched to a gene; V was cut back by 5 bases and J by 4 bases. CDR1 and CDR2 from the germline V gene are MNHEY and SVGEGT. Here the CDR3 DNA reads TGTGCCAGCAGTGGCGTAGCGGGAGAGGCAGATACGCAGTATTTT. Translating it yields CASSGVAGEADTQYF.

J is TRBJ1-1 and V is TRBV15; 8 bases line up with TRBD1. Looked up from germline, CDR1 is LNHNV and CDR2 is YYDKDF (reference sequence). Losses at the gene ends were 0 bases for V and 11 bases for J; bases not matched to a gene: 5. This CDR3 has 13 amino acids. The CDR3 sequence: CATSRDRGPWAFF. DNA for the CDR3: TGTGCCACCAGCAGAGACAGGGGGCCGTGGGCTTTCTTT.

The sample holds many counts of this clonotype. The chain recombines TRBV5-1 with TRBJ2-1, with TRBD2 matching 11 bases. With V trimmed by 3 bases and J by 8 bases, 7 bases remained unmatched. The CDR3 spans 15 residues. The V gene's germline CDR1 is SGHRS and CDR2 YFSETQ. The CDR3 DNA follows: TGCGCCAGCAGCTCCGGGACTAGCGGAGGCGATGAGCAGTTCTTC. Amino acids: CASSSGTSGGDEQFF.

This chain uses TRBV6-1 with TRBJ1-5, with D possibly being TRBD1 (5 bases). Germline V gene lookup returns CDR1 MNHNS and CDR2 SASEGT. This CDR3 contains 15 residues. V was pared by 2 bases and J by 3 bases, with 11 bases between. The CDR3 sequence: CASSELAGTNQPQHF. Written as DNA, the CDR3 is TGTGCCAGCAGTGAATTGGCAGGGACCAATCAGCCCCAGCATTTT.

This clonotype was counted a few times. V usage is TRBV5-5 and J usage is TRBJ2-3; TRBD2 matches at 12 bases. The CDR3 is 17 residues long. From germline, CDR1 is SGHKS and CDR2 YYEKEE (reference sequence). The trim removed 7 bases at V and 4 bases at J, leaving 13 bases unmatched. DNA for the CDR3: TGTGCCAGCTGCCTCCCGACTAGCGGGGGTGTGGCAGATACGCAGTATTTT. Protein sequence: CASCLPTSGGVADTQYF.

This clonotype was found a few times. CDR3 sequence (DNA): TGTGCCAGCAGATTTCGGGGGGCGGGAAACGACGAGCAGTACTTC. This codes for CASRFRGAGNDEQYF. J is TRBJ2-7 and V is TRBV5-5, with D maybe TRBD2 (7 bases). The germline CDR1 and CDR2 sequences are SGHKS and YYEKEE (reference sequence). CDR3 length: 15 residues. Trimming took off 5 bases at V and 5 bases at J, with 20 bases between the two ends.

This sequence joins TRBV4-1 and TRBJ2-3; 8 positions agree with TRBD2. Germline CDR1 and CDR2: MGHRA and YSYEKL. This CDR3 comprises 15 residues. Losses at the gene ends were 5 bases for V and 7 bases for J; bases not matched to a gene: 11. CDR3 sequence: CASSSAGDPFYTQYF. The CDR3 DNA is TGCGCCAGCAGCTCAGCGGGGGACCCCTTCTATACGCAGTATTTT.

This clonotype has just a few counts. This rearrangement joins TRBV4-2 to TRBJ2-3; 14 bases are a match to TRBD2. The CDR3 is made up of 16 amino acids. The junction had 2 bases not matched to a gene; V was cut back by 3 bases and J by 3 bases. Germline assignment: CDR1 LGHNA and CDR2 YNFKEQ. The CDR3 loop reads CASSQRLAGGTDTQYF. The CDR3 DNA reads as TGTGCCAGCAGCCAGAGACTAGCGGGGGGGACAGATACGCAGTATTTT.

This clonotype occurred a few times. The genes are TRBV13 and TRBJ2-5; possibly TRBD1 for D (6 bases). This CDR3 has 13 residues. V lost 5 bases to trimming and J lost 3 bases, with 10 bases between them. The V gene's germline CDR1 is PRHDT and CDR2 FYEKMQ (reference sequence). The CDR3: CASSPRTEETQYF. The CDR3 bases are TGTGCCAGCAGCCCCCGGACAGAAGAGACCCAGTACTTC.

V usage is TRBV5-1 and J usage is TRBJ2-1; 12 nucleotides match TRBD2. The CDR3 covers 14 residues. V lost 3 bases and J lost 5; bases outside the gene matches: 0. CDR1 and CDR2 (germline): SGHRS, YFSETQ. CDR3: CASSSSGGDNEQFF. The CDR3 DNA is TGCGCCAGCAGCTCTAGCGGGGGGGACAATGAGCAGTTCTTC. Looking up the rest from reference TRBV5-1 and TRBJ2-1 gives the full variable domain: KAGVTQTPRYLIKTRGQQVTLSCSPISGHRSVSWYQQTPGQGLQFLFEYFSETQRNKGNFPGRFSGRQFSNSRSEMNVSTLELGDSALYLCASSSSGGDNEQFFGPGTRLTVL.

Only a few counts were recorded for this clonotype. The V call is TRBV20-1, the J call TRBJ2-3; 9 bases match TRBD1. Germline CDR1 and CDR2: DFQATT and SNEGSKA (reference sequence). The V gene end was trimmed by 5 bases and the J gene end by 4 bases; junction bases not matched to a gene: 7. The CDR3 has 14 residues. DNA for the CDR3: TGCAGTGCTCCCGGGACAGGGTCATCAGATACGCAGTATTTT. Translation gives CSAPGTGSSDTQYF.

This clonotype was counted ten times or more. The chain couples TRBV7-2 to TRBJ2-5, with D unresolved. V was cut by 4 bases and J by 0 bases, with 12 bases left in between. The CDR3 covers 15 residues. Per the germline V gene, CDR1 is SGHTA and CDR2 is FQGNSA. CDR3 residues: CASSSGLDHQETQYF. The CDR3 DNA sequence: TGTGCCAGCAGCTCCGGTTTAGATCACCAAGAGACCCAGTACTTC.

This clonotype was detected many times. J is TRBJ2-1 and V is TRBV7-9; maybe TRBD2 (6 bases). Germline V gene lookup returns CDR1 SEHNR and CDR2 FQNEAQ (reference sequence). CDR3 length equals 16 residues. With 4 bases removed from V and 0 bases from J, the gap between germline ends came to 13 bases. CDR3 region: CASSSRDGSSYNEQFF. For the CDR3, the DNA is TGTGCCAGCAGCTCTCGGGACGGGAGCTCCTACAATGAGCAGTTCTTC.

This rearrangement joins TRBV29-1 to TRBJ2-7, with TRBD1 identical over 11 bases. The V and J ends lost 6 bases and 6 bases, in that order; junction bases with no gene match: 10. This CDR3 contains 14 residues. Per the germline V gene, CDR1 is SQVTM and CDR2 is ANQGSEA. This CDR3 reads CSVDYKGTGGEQYF. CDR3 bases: TGCAGCGTCGATTACAAGGGGACAGGGGGCGAGCAGTACTTC.

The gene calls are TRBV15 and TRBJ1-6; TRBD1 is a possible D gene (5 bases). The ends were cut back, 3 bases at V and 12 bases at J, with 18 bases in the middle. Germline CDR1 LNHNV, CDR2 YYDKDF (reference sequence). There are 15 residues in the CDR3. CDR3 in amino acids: CATSSGTAVRGPLHF. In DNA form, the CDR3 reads TGTGCCACCAGCAGCGGGACCGCAGTACGTGGACCCCTCCACTTT.